Below, one T cell receptor beta chain is given with its context. The data belong to a study of blood T cell repertoires in COVID-19. Study details: The samples span acute and convalescent COVID-19 from the United States, Italy and Spain. T cells, B-cell-depleted T cells, or PBMCs supplied cDNA or gDNA.

Libraries were prepared by immunoSEQ multiplex PCR; TCRdb keeps only in-frame clonotypes and omits some of them. The sample holds about 170,000 clones, 80% to 90% seen once. Followed longitudinally, the Seattle patients had been enrolled during active infection. This CDR3 spans 13 amino acids. Germline V gene lookup returns CDR1 SGDLS and CDR2 YYNGEE. The trim removed 4 bases at V and 8 bases at J, leaving 7 bases unmatched. Sequenced material: peripheral blood. The V gene is TRBV9, the J gene TRBJ1-2, with TRBD1 matching over 8 bases. The source of this sequence is a woman in her seventies with COVID-19, enrolled during active disease. DNA of the CDR3: TGTGCCAGCAGCCTCCAGGACAGGGTGGGCTACACCTTC. Residues: CASSLQDRVGYTF. Full variable domain (outside the CDR3, taken from reference TRBV9 and TRBJ1-2): DSGVTQTPKHLITATGQRVTLRCSPRSGDLSVYWYQQSLDQGLQFLIQYYNGEERAKGNILERFSAQQFPDLHSELNLSSLELGDSALYFCASSLQDRVGYTFGSGTRLTVV.